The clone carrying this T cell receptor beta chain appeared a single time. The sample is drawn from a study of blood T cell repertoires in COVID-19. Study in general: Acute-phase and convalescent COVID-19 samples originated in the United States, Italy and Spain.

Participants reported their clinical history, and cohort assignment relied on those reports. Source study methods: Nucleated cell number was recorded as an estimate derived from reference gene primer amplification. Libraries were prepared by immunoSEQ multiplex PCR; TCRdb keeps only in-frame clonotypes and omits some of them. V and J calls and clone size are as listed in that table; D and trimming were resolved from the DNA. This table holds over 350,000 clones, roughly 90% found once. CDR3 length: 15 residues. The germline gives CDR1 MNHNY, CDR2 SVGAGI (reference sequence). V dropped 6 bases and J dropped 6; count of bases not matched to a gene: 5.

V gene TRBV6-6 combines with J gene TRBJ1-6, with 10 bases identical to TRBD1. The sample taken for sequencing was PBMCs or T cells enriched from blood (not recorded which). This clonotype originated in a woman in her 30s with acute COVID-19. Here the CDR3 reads CASSYRDRGNSPLHF. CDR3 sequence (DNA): TGTGCCAGCAGCTATCGGGACAGGGGTAATTCACCCCTCCACTTT.